The clone carrying this TCR beta chain was seen at least ten times. The data belong to a study of T-cell reconstitution after alpha-beta-depleted transplantation in children. This CDR3 has 16 residues. Germline CDR1 LGHNA, CDR2 YSLEER. V dropped 3 bases and J dropped 0 bases, with 15 bases sitting between them. The TCRbeta library incorporated unique molecular identifiers. A single record per CDR3 protein comes from TCRdb applying MiXCR to the PCR reads. The sample yields 500,000 or so distinct CDR3 sequences, over 10% seen once. This sample comprised PBMCs, mostly from graft donor cells, obtained 180 days after TCRalphabeta/CD19-depleted stem cell transplant. The sequence was obtained from a female patient aged 2-10 years who had a stem cell transplant for aplastic anemia, so the T cells may come from the graft donor. V gene TRBV4-3 combines with J gene TRBJ2-7; D tentatively fits TRBD1 or TRBD2 (5 bases each). The CDR3 reads CASSQTPGLASYEQYF. The CDR3 DNA reads TGCGCCAGCAGCCAGACTCCGGGGCTGGCCTCCTACGAGCAGTACTTC.